This TCR beta chain is from a study of PD-L1 blockade in urothelial cancer. Study summary: Researchers found blood samples held a median of roughly 140,000 T cells.

Points on this clone: Its antigen is as yet unknown.

Time point: peripheral blood 6 weeks after treatment start. Each patient's cancer was a locally advanced or metastatic urothelial carcinoma. Each patient gave between 1 and 8 samples, pretreatment and on-treatment. The CDR3 extends over 19 amino acids. CDR1 and CDR2 (germline): SGHTA, FQGNSA. V lost 3 bases and J 7 bases, leaving 28 bases between the germline ends. General observations from the study: Pretreatment blood TCR clonality under the median forecast improved survival.

The method was immunoSEQ multiplex PCR; TCRdb's version includes in-frame clones alone and lacks a portion of them. The table lists roughly 25,000 clones, around 82% of them singletons. The gene calls are TRBV7-2 and TRBJ2-1; a possible D gene is TRBD2 (6 bases). The TCR originated in a man in his 70s with urothelial cancer. This material consisted of PBMCs, taken around atezolizumab (anti-PD-L1) treatment. In DNA form, the CDR3 reads TGTGCCAGCAGCTTGGCCAGGGAGGTTCGAGGGAGGTTCGGAAATGAGCAGTTCTTC. Amino acid sequence: CASSLAREVRGRFGNEQFF.